This is a list of T cell receptor beta chains from one sample in a study of Graves' ophthalmopathy and Graves' hyperthyroidism. MiXCR, applied by TCRdb to the multiplex PCR reads, yields one record per CDR3 protein. There are 200,000 to 300,000 distinct CDR3 sequences in the sample; around 45% occur only once, and about 45% lies in the top ten. Input material: peripheral blood. Every receptor here comes from an adult man with Graves' ophthalmopathy. Both conserved end residues are part of each CDR3. The D gene is left open where the match is weak. Clone sizes are given selectively: once, few, many, or a class where the clone is expanded.

J: TRBJ1-2; V: TRBV6-5; length: 12; D: -; size: few; CDR3: CASSYGGRDYTF; DNA: TGTGCCAGCAGTTACGGGGGCCGCGACTACACCTTC
J: TRBJ2-6; V: TRBV7-8; length: 13; D: -; size: many; CDR3: CASSLNGANVLTF; DNA: TGTGCCAGCAGCTTAAACGGGGCCAACGTCCTGACTTTC
J: TRBJ2-7; V: TRBV2; length: 14; D: -; size: -; CDR3: CASSPGPVAYEQYF; DNA: TGTGCCAGCAGCCCGGGTCCCGTAGCCTACGAGCAGTACTTC
J: TRBJ2-6; V: TRBV12-3/TRBV12-4; length: 15; D: -; size: few; CDR3: CASSPVTSGANVLTF; DNA: TGTGCCAGCAGCCCAGTCACTTCTGGGGCCAACGTCCTGACTTTC
J: TRBJ2-2; V: TRBV14; length: 16; D: TRBD2; size: -; CDR3: CASSQRQGGTTRELFF; DNA: TGTGCCAGCAGCCAACGTCAGGGAGGGACTACCAGGGAGCTGTTTTTT
J: TRBJ1-5; V: TRBV20-1; length: 13; D: TRBD1; size: -; CDR3: CSALTGAYQPQHF; DNA: TGCAGTGCCTTGACAGGGGCGTATCAGCCCCAGCATTTT
J: TRBJ2-5; V: TRBV7-2; length: 16; D: TRBD2; size: -; CDR3: CASSLARRGGLETQYF; DNA: TGTGCCAGCAGCTTAGCGAGGCGGGGGGGCCTGGAGACCCAGTACTTC
J: TRBJ1-3; V: TRBV2; length: 14; D: -; size: -; CDR3: CASTGGLSGNTIYF; DNA: TGTGCCAGCACCGGGGGTCTCTCTGGAAACACCATATATTTT
J: TRBJ1-6; V: TRBV9; length: 14; D: -; size: few; CDR3: CASSVAGFGSPLHF; DNA: TGTGCCAGCAGCGTAGCAGGTTTTGGGTCACCCCTCCACTTT
J: TRBJ1-2; V: TRBV16; length: 16; D: -; size: -; CDR3: CASSQERVKATYGYTF; DNA: TGTGCCAGCAGCCAAGAAAGGGTTAAGGCAACCTATGGCTACACCTTC
J: TRBJ1-5; V: TRBV4-1; length: 14; D: -; size: -; CDR3: CASQPGDLYQPQHF; DNA: TGCGCCAGCCAGCCCGGCGACCTATATCAGCCCCAGCATTTT
J: TRBJ2-5; V: TRBV12-3/TRBV12-4; length: 16; D: TRBD2; size: -; CDR3: CASSRRLAGEQETQYF; DNA: TGTGCCAGCAGCCGACGACTAGCGGGAGAGCAAGAGACCCAGTACTTC
J: TRBJ1-1; V: TRBV2; length: 15; D: -; size: -; CDR3: CASSEHEEGNTEAFF; DNA: TGTGCCAGCAGTGAACATGAGGAGGGGAACACTGAAGCTTTCTTT
J: TRBJ2-7; V: TRBV29-1; length: 15; D: TRBD1; size: -; CDR3: CSVETTGQGVSEQYF; DNA: TGCAGCGTTGAAACTACCGGACAGGGAGTTTCCGAGCAGTACTTC
J: TRBJ1-1; V: TRBV6-5; length: 13; D: -; size: -; CDR3: CASSGVAGTEAFF; DNA: TGTGCCAGCAGTGGGGTAGCAGGGACTGAAGCTTTCTTT
J: TRBJ1-2; V: TRBV2; length: 13; D: -; size: -; CDR3: CASSAGPNYGYTF; DNA: TGTGCCAGCAGTGCCGGGCCAAACTATGGCTACACCTTC
J: TRBJ1-2; V: TRBV12-1; length: 14; D: -; size: few; CDR3: CASSLVDCNYGYTF; DNA: TGTGCCAGCAGCCTTGTCGACTGTAACTATGGCTACACTTTC
J: TRBJ1-2; V: TRBV6-6; length: 14; D: -; size: -; CDR3: CASSTNQEVYGYTF; DNA: TGTGCCAGCAGTACGAACCAGGAGGTTTATGGCTACACCTTC
J: TRBJ1-1; V: TRBV6-4; length: 12; D: -; size: -; CDR3: CASRTVGTEAFF; DNA: TGTGCCAGCAGAACAGTGGGCACTGAAGCTTTCTTT
J: TRBJ1-2; V: TRBV19; length: 17; D: -; size: -; CDR3: CASSISVVGDSNYGYTF; DNA: TGTGCCAGTAGTATAAGTGTTGTCGGAGACTCTAACTATGGCTACACCTTC
J: TRBJ2-1; V: TRBV20-1; length: 14; D: -; size: -; CDR3: CSARDIGAYNEQFF; DNA: TGCAGTGCTAGAGATATAGGAGCCTACAATGAGCAGTTCTTC
J: TRBJ1-2; V: TRBV10-3; length: 15; D: -; size: -; CDR3: CAISESRQPNYGYTF; DNA: TGTGCCATCAGTGAGTCGCGGCAGCCCAACTATGGCTACACCTTC
J: TRBJ2-5; V: TRBV11-2; length: 11; D: -; size: -; CDR3: CASSLEWTQYF; DNA: TGTGCCAGCAGCTTAGAATGGACCCAGTACTTC
J: TRBJ1-5; V: TRBV19; length: 13; D: TRBD1; size: -; CDR3: CASSQTGRTPQHF; DNA: TGTGCCAGTAGTCAGACAGGGCGTACGCCCCAGCATTTT
J: TRBJ2-5; V: TRBV15; length: 14; D: -; size: few; CDR3: CATSRDRGAETQYF; DNA: TGTGCCACCAGCAGAGATCGGGGGGCGGAGACCCAGTACTTC
J: TRBJ2-5; V: TRBV7-3; length: 13; D: -; size: -; CDR3: CASSLDSPGTQYF; DNA: TGTGCCAGCAGCTTAGACAGCCCAGGGACCCAGTACTTC
J: TRBJ2-7; V: TRBV9; length: 14; D: -; size: -; CDR3: CASSGRVRSYEQYF; DNA: TGTGCCAGCAGTGGCAGGGTCCGATCCTACGAGCAGTACTTC
J: TRBJ1-2; V: TRBV5-8; length: 14; D: -; size: few; CDR3: CASSLDRDLYGYTF; DNA: TGTGCCAGCAGCTTGGACAGGGACCTCTATGGCTACACCTTC
J: TRBJ2-5; V: TRBV10-3; length: 15; D: TRBD2; size: -; CDR3: CAISDAPRLAETQYF; DNA: TGTGCCATCAGTGACGCTCCGAGACTAGCGGAGACCCAGTACTTC
J: TRBJ1-1; V: TRBV11-2; length: 13; D: -; size: few; CDR3: CASSYPLQGEAFF; DNA: TGTGCCAGCAGCTACCCGTTGCAGGGTGAAGCTTTCTTT
J: TRBJ1-5; V: TRBV7-9; length: 13; D: -; size: -; CDR3: CASSPQEFQPQHF; DNA: TGTGCCAGCAGCCCCCAGGAGTTTCAGCCCCAGCATTTT
J: TRBJ2-6; V: TRBV14; length: 16; D: TRBD1; size: few; CDR3: CASTRTGRSGANVLTF; DNA: TGTGCCAGCACTAGGACAGGGCGCTCTGGGGCCAACGTCCTGACTTTC
J: TRBJ2-7; V: TRBV5-1; length: 13; D: -; size: -; CDR3: CASSILSVREQYF; DNA: TGCGCCAGCAGTATCCTGAGTGTGAGGGAGCAGTACTTC
J: TRBJ1-6; V: TRBV15; length: 14; D: TRBD1; size: many; CDR3: CATSRGQGISPLHF; DNA: TGTGCCACCAGCAGGGGACAGGGGATTTCACCCCTCCACTTT
J: TRBJ1-1; V: TRBV5-1; length: 15; D: TRBD1; size: -; CDR3: CASSPGQGMNTEAFF; DNA: TGCGCCAGCAGCCCGGGACAGGGGATGAACACTGAAGCTTTCTTT
J: TRBJ2-2; V: TRBV5-1; length: 16; D: -; size: few; CDR3: CASSLPGGTFTGELFF; DNA: TGCGCCAGCAGCTTACCAGGTGGTACCTTCACCGGGGAGCTGTTTTTT
J: TRBJ1-5; V: TRBV2; length: 16; D: -; size: -; CDR3: CASTNMGQGQYQPQHF; DNA: TGTGCCAGCACTAATATGGGGCAGGGGCAATATCAGCCCCAGCATTTT
J: TRBJ1-1; V: TRBV7-3; length: 14; D: -; size: many; CDR3: CASSQQGRNTEAFF; DNA: TGTGCCAGCAGCCAGCAGGGGAGGAACACTGAAGCTTTCTTT
J: TRBJ1-2; V: TRBV30; length: 18; D: -; size: -; CDR3: CAWSVQQKGTLLFYGYTF; DNA: TGTGCCTGGAGTGTACAGCAAAAAGGGACCCTTCTTTTCTATGGCTACACCTTC
J: TRBJ1-2; V: TRBV29-1; length: 12; D: TRBD1; size: once; CDR3: CSVLTGGEGYTF; DNA: TGCAGCGTTCTGACAGGGGGCGAGGGCTACACCTTC
J: TRBJ2-7; V: TRBV10-3; length: 15; D: TRBD1; size: once; CDR3: CASSYSGRGQYEQYF; DNA: TGTGCCAGCAGTTACTCGGGCAGGGGGCAGTACGAGCAGTACTTC
J: TRBJ1-2; V: TRBV2; length: 12; D: TRBD1; size: -; CDR3: CASRKTGSGNTF; DNA: TGTGCCAGCAGAAAGACAGGGTCTGGAAACACCTTC
J: TRBJ1-5; V: TRBV4-1; length: 14; D: -; size: -; CDR3: CASSPGELDQPQHF; DNA: TGCGCCAGCAGCCCAGGGGAACTAGATCAGCCCCAGCATTTT
J: TRBJ1-6; V: TRBV4-1; length: 15; D: TRBD1; size: few; CDR3: CASSQEHHRGSPLHF; DNA: TGCGCCAGCAGCCAAGAGCACCACAGGGGGTCACCCCTCCACTTT
J: TRBJ2-7; V: TRBV19; length: 15; D: TRBD2; size: -; CDR3: CASSIDSGRIYEQYF; DNA: TGTGCCAGTAGTATAGATAGCGGGAGAATCTACGAGCAGTACTTC
J: TRBJ2-2; V: TRBV4-1; length: 13; D: -; size: -; CDR3: CASSLTFTGELFF; DNA: TGCGCCAGCAGCCTTACCTTCACCGGGGAGCTGTTTTTT
J: TRBJ2-7; V: TRBV4-1; length: 16; D: TRBD2; size: few; CDR3: CASSQDLAGTAYEQYF; DNA: TGCGCCAGCAGCCAAGATTTAGCGGGGACCGCCTACGAGCAGTACTTC
J: TRBJ1-2; V: TRBV25-1; length: 14; D: -; size: -; CDR3: CASSDLGMGLDYTF; DNA: TGTGCCAGCAGTGATTTAGGTATGGGTCTTGACTACACCTTC
J: TRBJ1-2; V: TRBV5-1; length: 14; D: -; size: -; CDR3: CASSLGGRERGYTF; DNA: TGCGCCAGCAGCTTGGGGGGACGCGAGCGTGGCTACACCTTC
J: TRBJ1-1; V: TRBV19; length: 14; D: -; size: -; CDR3: CASSTGTVDTEAFF; DNA: TGTGCCAGTAGTACCGGGACGGTAGACACTGAAGCTTTCTTT
J: TRBJ2-2; V: TRBV29-1; length: 14; D: TRBD1; size: -; CDR3: CSVAVQGATGELFF; DNA: TGCAGCGTTGCAGTACAGGGGGCCACCGGGGAGCTGTTTTTT
J: TRBJ2-5; V: TRBV6-5; length: 15; D: TRBD1; size: few; CDR3: CASSARDRGIETQYF; DNA: TGTGCCAGCAGTGCGCGGGACAGGGGAATAGAGACCCAGTACTTC
J: TRBJ1-2; V: TRBV15; length: 12; D: -; size: many; CDR3: CATSRDREGYTF; DNA: TGTGCCACCAGCAGAGATCGGGAGGGCTACACCTTC
J: TRBJ2-5; V: TRBV20-1; length: 13; D: -; size: -; CDR3: CSARWSSEETQYF; DNA: TGCAGTGCTAGATGGTCTAGCGAAGAGACCCAGTACTTC
J: TRBJ1-2; V: TRBV2; length: 14; D: TRBD1; size: -; CDR3: CASSMGQGTYGYTF; DNA: TGTGCCAGCAGTATGGGACAGGGGACCTATGGCTACACCTTC